A selection of T cell receptor beta chains follows, all from one sample in a study of control samples from healthy donors and cancer patients. Method: immunoSEQ multiplex PCR; TCRdb's copy keeps in-frame clones and lacks some. The sample has about 95,000 clones; around 81% are singletons. Sequencing was performed on blood. The receptors were sampled from a man aged 25-45 years in good health. Both conserved end residues are part of each CDR3. A D gene is named only where the DNA matches it firmly. Where a row states a size, it is once, few, many or the class of an expanded clone; other rows omit it.

clone size: .
D gene: TRBD1
J gene: TRBJ1-2
V gene: TRBV5-1
CDR3 protein: CASSTGTAREHGYTF
CDR3 DNA: TGCGCCAGCAGCACCGGGACAGCTCGGGAGCATGGCTACACCTTC

clone size: .
D gene: .
J gene: TRBJ2-1
V gene: TRBV28
CDR3 protein: CASSPQTVSYNEQFF
CDR3 DNA: TGTGCCAGCAGTCCTCAGACGGTCTCCTACAATGAGCAGTTCTTC

clone size: once
D gene: TRBD1
J gene: TRBJ1-2
V gene: TRBV27
CDR3 protein: CAGSLSRTGGIYGYTF
CDR3 DNA: TGTGCCGGCAGTTTATCCCGGACAGGGGGCATCTATGGCTACACCTTC

clone size: .
D gene: .
J gene: TRBJ1-2
V gene: TRBV27
CDR3 protein: CASSLTGPKDYGYTF
CDR3 DNA: TGTGCCAGCAGTTTAACGGGGCCAAAGGACTATGGCTACACCTTC

clone size: .
D gene: TRBD1
J gene: TRBJ2-5
V gene: TRBV7-8
CDR3 protein: CASSTLTGGETQYF
CDR3 DNA: TGTGCCAGCAGCACCTTAACAGGGGGGGAGACCCAGTACTTC

clone size: medium-sized
D gene: TRBD2
J gene: TRBJ2-1
V gene: TRBV28
CDR3 protein: CASSLWSSGGAGEQFF
CDR3 DNA: TGTGCCAGCAGTTTATGGTCTAGCGGGGGGGCTGGTGAGCAGTTCTTC

clone size: .
D gene: .
J gene: TRBJ1-6
V gene: TRBV5-6
CDR3 protein: CASSWGRHNSPLHF
CDR3 DNA: TGTGCCAGCAGCTGGGGACGGCATAATTCACCCCTCCACTTT

clone size: once
D gene: .
J gene: TRBJ2-3
V gene: TRBV3-1/TRBV3-2
CDR3 protein: CASSRAGTDTQYF
CDR3 DNA: TGTGCCAGCAGCCGGGCAGGGACAGATACGCAGTATTTT

clone size: .
D gene: .
J gene: TRBJ1-1
V gene: TRBV2
CDR3 protein: CASSSRRENTEAFF
CDR3 DNA: TGTGCCAGCAGCTCCCGTCGAGAGAACACTGAAGCTTTCTTT

clone size: .
D gene: .
J gene: TRBJ2-5
V gene: TRBV3-1/TRBV3-2
CDR3 protein: CASSQDSHAPKTQYF
CDR3 DNA: TGTGCCAGCAGCCAAGATTCCCACGCCCCAAAGACCCAGTACTTC

clone size: .
D gene: .
J gene: TRBJ1-3
V gene: TRBV9
CDR3 protein: CASSVWGDSGNTIYF
CDR3 DNA: TGTGCCAGCAGCGTATGGGGGGACTCTGGAAACACCATATATTTT

clone size: .
D gene: TRBD1
J gene: TRBJ1-1
V gene: TRBV3-1/TRBV3-2
CDR3 protein: CASTRDRGTEAFF
CDR3 DNA: TGTGCCAGTACCCGGGACAGGGGAACTGAAGCTTTCTTT

clone size: few
D gene: .
J gene: TRBJ1-5
V gene: TRBV5-1
CDR3 protein: CASSLMGEGNQPQHF
CDR3 DNA: TGCGCCAGCAGCCTGATGGGAGAGGGTAATCAGCCCCAGCATTTT

clone size: .
D gene: TRBD2
J gene: TRBJ2-4
V gene: TRBV5-1
CDR3 protein: CASSLEWLAGGPAKNIQYF
CDR3 DNA: TGCGCCAGCTCCCTCGAATGGCTAGCGGGGGGCCCAGCCAAAAACATTCAGTACTTC

clone size: .
D gene: .
J gene: TRBJ1-1
V gene: TRBV6-5
CDR3 protein: CASSYSRGADTEAFF
CDR3 DNA: TGTGCCAGCAGTTACTCGAGAGGGGCGGACACTGAAGCTTTCTTT

clone size: .
D gene: TRBD1
J gene: TRBJ1-5
V gene: TRBV10-3
CDR3 protein: CAISYTGGGQPQHF
CDR3 DNA: TGTGCCATCAGCTATACAGGGGGCGGTCAGCCCCAGCATTTT

clone size: .
D gene: .
J gene: TRBJ1-2
V gene: TRBV18
CDR3 protein: CASSPQGRGNYGYTF
CDR3 DNA: TGTGCCAGCTCACCACAGGGAAGGGGTAACTATGGCTACACCTTC

clone size: .
D gene: .
J gene: TRBJ1-2
V gene: TRBV28
CDR3 protein: CASSLSQGRYGYTF
CDR3 DNA: TGTGCCAGCAGTTTAAGTCAGGGCCGCTATGGCTACACCTTC

clone size: .
D gene: .
J gene: TRBJ2-2
V gene: TRBV9
CDR3 protein: CASSVEAAGELFF
CDR3 DNA: TGTGCCAGCAGCGTAGAGGCGGCCGGGGAGCTGTTTTTT

clone size: .
D gene: TRBD1
J gene: TRBJ2-5
V gene: TRBV6-5
CDR3 protein: CASSPGTGEETQYF
CDR3 DNA: TGTGCCAGCAGTCCCGGGACAGGGGAAGAGACCCAGTACTTC

clone size: .
D gene: .
J gene: TRBJ1-4
V gene: TRBV27
CDR3 protein: CASKLRLAATNEKLFF
CDR3 DNA: TGTGCCAGCAAACTCCGCCTGGCAGCAACTAATGAAAAACTGTTTTTT

clone size: .
D gene: .
J gene: TRBJ2-7
V gene: TRBV24-1
CDR3 protein: CATSGIQGDEQYF
CDR3 DNA: TGTGCCACCAGTGGCATACAGGGAGACGAGCAGTACTTC

clone size: .
D gene: TRBD1
J gene: TRBJ1-5
V gene: TRBV5-5
CDR3 protein: CASSLTGGNQPQHF
CDR3 DNA: TGTGCCAGCAGCTTAACAGGGGGCAATCAGCCCCAGCATTTT

clone size: once
D gene: .
J gene: TRBJ1-2
V gene: TRBV9
CDR3 protein: CASSVAYRAAYGYTF
CDR3 DNA: TGTGCCAGCAGCGTAGCCTACAGGGCCGCCTATGGCTACACCTTC

clone size: once
D gene: .
J gene: TRBJ2-3
V gene: TRBV9
CDR3 protein: CASSPVTPSTDTQYF
CDR3 DNA: TGTGCCAGCAGCCCCGTTACTCCTAGCACAGATACGCAGTATTTT

clone size: once
D gene: .
J gene: TRBJ2-3
V gene: TRBV12-3/TRBV12-4
CDR3 protein: CASSLEVRTQYF
CDR3 DNA: TGTGCCAGCAGTTTAGAAGTGAGGACGCAGTATTTT

clone size: .
D gene: .
J gene: TRBJ2-5
V gene: TRBV6-1
CDR3 protein: CASSEGILDQETQYF
CDR3 DNA: TGTGCCAGCAGTGAAGGGATCCTAGACCAAGAGACCCAGTACTTC

clone size: .
D gene: .
J gene: TRBJ1-4
V gene: TRBV27
CDR3 protein: CASSFGGRINEKLFF
CDR3 DNA: TGTGCCAGCAGTTTTGGGGGACGGATTAATGAAAAACTGTTTTTT

clone size: .
D gene: .
J gene: TRBJ1-2
V gene: TRBV28
CDR3 protein: CATRTANNYGYTF
CDR3 DNA: TGTGCCACCCGGACGGCGAATAACTATGGCTACACCTTC

clone size: .
D gene: .
J gene: TRBJ2-1
V gene: TRBV11-3
CDR3 protein: CASSLGPGSYNEQFF
CDR3 DNA: TGTGCCAGCAGCTTGGGTCCGGGCTCCTACAATGAGCAGTTCTTC

clone size: .
D gene: .
J gene: TRBJ2-7
V gene: TRBV5-1
CDR3 protein: CASSLNGDTRGFYEQYF
CDR3 DNA: TGCGCCAGCAGCTTGAATGGGGACACTAGAGGCTTCTACGAGCAGTACTTC

clone size: once
D gene: .
J gene: TRBJ2-2
V gene: TRBV10-3
CDR3 protein: CAISVGGGDNTGELFF
CDR3 DNA: TGTGCCATCAGTGTAGGGGGTGGCGATAACACCGGGGAGCTGTTTTTT

clone size: .
D gene: .
J gene: TRBJ2-3
V gene: TRBV18
CDR3 protein: CASSPVDATDTQYF
CDR3 DNA: TGTGCCAGCTCACCAGTCGACGCCACAGATACGCAGTATTTT